Reported below is one T cell receptor (beta chain). What it recognizes is unknown. This entry comes from a study of vaccination and CD4 T cells after COVID-19. Whole-study context: A few convalescent patients gave samples at day 14 post-vaccination, and they were sampled again at days 161 to 241 post-vaccination.

Documented time point: late sampling 161 to 241 days after vaccination in a few convalescent patients. CDR3 length: 13 amino acids. Germline lookup yields CDR1 DFQATT and CDR2 SNEGSKA (reference sequence). The V end lost 7 bases, the J end lost 0 bases, and 13 bases lay between the germline ends. Via MiXCR, TCRdb re-called the PCR reads, giving one row per CDR3 protein. The sample records about 40,000 distinct CDR3 sequences, under 45% being singletons. General observations from the study: With convalescent patients, a median approximately 90% of reactive clones emerged solely after vaccination.

The TCR originated in a human donor who had recovered from COVID-19. Sequences were derived from CD4+ T cells from blood, sampled about 7 months after SARS-CoV-2 vaccination. The gene calls are TRBV20-1 and TRBJ2-7, with a tentative D call TRBD2 (5 bases). CDR3 in amino acids: CSVTGITSYEQYF. The CDR3 nucleotides are TGCAGTGTTACGGGGATTACCTCCTACGAGCAGTACTTC.